The text below deals with one TCR beta chain. The antigen is undetermined. The CDR3 consists of 12 residues. The entry originates in a study of beta chain features in type 1 diabetes. Whole-study results and caveats: The naive, central memory and Treg TCRB repertoires looked more alike in patients than they did in healthy donors. TCRB CDR3s were moderately but significantly shorter in Type 1 diabetes patients in all four CD4+ subsets. A PCR bias possibly favoring shorter templates would apply equally to patients and controls.

The entirety of the isolated RNA underwent reverse transcription, so expressed TCRB transcripts were sequenced. TCRdb's table, derived via immunoSEQ multiplex PCR, lists solely in-frame clones and lacks some. The sample contains some 330,000 clones, around 12% of which appear only once. The sample taken for sequencing was naive CD4+ T cells from blood. The V and J genes are TRBV21-1 and TRBJ1-1; the table's D gene call, TRBD1, was not cross checked with the DNA. TRBV21-1 is tagged as a pseudogene. The receptor's source is a woman under 30 with type 1 diabetes. The CDR3 sequence: CASRGQNTEAFF. CDR3 coding DNA: TGTGCCAGCAGGGGACAGAACACTGAAGCTTTCTTT.